This T cell receptor (beta chain) was observed in a study of cytomegalovirus exposure and HLA in healthy donors. Germline V gene sequence: CDR1 SGHVS, CDR2 FQNEAQ. Losses at the gene ends were 4 bases for V and 9 bases for J; bases not matched to a gene: 9. The CDR3 contains 14 residues. Both 60 Vbeta primers and 13 Jbeta primers went into the PCR. Profiled with immunoSEQ multiplex PCR; TCRdb holds only in-frame clones, not every one. The sample carries under 200,000 clones, approximately 83% recorded once. A remark on this clone: What it binds is unknown.

Findings and caveats of the study: Roughly uniform sequencing depth across donors was assumed, possibly incorrectly. In vitro work confirmed that three CMV-associated chains recognize CMV antigens.

This TCR came from a man aged 18 to 29 in good health and CMV-seropositive. The chain couples TRBV7-8 to TRBJ2-1; TRBD2 aligns across 7 bases. The sample consisted of PBMCs. The CDR3 DNA follows: TGTGCCAGCAGCTCAGCGGGGCGGCATAGTGAGCAGTTCTTC. Encoded protein: CASSSAGRHSEQFF.